Listed below are T cell receptor beta chains from one sample, sequenced in a study of T cell changes during pregnancy in multiple sclerosis. Libraries were prepared by immunoSEQ multiplex PCR; TCRdb keeps only in-frame clonotypes and omits some of them. In the table there are tens of thousands of clones, roughly nine tenths of which are singletons. Sequenced material: CD4+ T cells from peripheral blood mononuclear cells, taken after pregnancy. Receptors originate from a female donor in good health, enrolled as a control in a pregnancy study. CDR3s include the opening cysteine and the closing phenylalanine or tryptophan. Each record gives: J gene, clone size, V gene, D gene, CDR3 DNA, CDR3 protein. The D gene is left open where the match is weak. Rows give clone size only sometimes, using once, few, many, or a class for an expanded clone.

J: TRBJ2-1; size: NA; V: TRBV15; D: NA; DNA: TGTGCCACCGGAGCCATTGTTTCGGCGGGTTACAATGAGCAGTTCTTC; CDR3: CATGAIVSAGYNEQFF
J: TRBJ2-7; size: NA; V: TRBV1; D: NA; DNA: TGCACCAGCAGCCAAACCGGGACTAGCCCCTACGAGCAGTACTTC; CDR3: CTSSQTGTSPYEQYF
J: TRBJ1-2; size: NA; V: TRBV7-8; D: NA; DNA: TGTGCCAGCAGCTCGCAGACGGACGGGGATGGCTACACCTTC; CDR3: CASSSQTDGDGYTF
J: TRBJ1-2; size: NA; V: TRBV6-6; D: TRBD1; DNA: TGTGCCAGCACACAGGGGGCGGGGCTAGGCGGCTACACCTTC; CDR3: CASTQGAGLGGYTF
J: TRBJ1-1; size: NA; V: TRBV7-2; D: NA; DNA: TGTGCCAGCAGCCCCCTGGGCCGGGGTAACACTGAAGCTTTCTTT; CDR3: CASSPLGRGNTEAFF
J: TRBJ1-5; size: NA; V: TRBV7-8; D: TRBD1; DNA: TGTGCCAGCAGCCTAAACCAGGGGGACCAGCCCCAGCATTTT; CDR3: CASSLNQGDQPQHF
J: TRBJ2-1; size: NA; V: TRBV2; D: TRBD2; DNA: TGTGCCAGCCTACACCGGGACTACCACAATGAGCAGTTCTTC; CDR3: CASLHRDYHNEQFF
J: TRBJ1-6; size: NA; V: TRBV5-5; D: TRBD1; DNA: TGTGCCAGCACAATCGGACAGGGGAGAAGTTCACCCCTCCACTTT; CDR3: CASTIGQGRSSPLHF
J: TRBJ2-7; size: once; V: TRBV28; D: TRBD1; DNA: TGTGCCAGCAGTTTAAGAGCGCAGGGGGTGGGATACGAGCAGTACTTC; CDR3: CASSLRAQGVGYEQYF
J: TRBJ2-5; size: NA; V: TRBV9; D: TRBD2; DNA: TGTGCCAGCAGCGTAGAGGCTAGGGCGGGAGGGGCCCAGTACTTC; CDR3: CASSVEARAGGAQYF
J: TRBJ1-1; size: NA; V: TRBV10-3; D: NA; DNA: TGTGCCATAAGGTCCGAGGGCACTGAAGCTTTCTTT; CDR3: CAIRSEGTEAFF
J: TRBJ2-2; size: NA; V: TRBV30; D: TRBD2; DNA: TGTGCCTGGAGTGGCGCGGGGGCCGGGGAGCTGTTTTTT; CDR3: CAWSGAGAGELFF
J: TRBJ2-1; size: once; V: TRBV28; D: TRBD2; DNA: TGTGCCAGCAGTCTAACGACTAGCGGGGCCGGGAATGAGCAGTTCTTC; CDR3: CASSLTTSGAGNEQFF
J: TRBJ2-5; size: NA; V: TRBV7-8; D: NA; DNA: TGTGCCAGCAGTGGCGTTGGGGGCCGAGAGACCCAGTACTTC; CDR3: CASSGVGGRETQYF
J: TRBJ2-2; size: NA; V: TRBV10-3; D: NA; DNA: TGTGCCATGCATGAGGGACTGAACACCGGGGAGCTGTTTTTT; CDR3: CAMHEGLNTGELFF
J: TRBJ2-5; size: NA; V: TRBV29-1; D: NA; DNA: TGCAGCGTTGTATCTCGGCTAGCTGTGGAGACCCAGTACTTC; CDR3: CSVVSRLAVETQYF
J: TRBJ2-7; size: NA; V: TRBV7-2; D: NA; DNA: TGTGCCAGCAGCTTGGCTCCGGGACTGACCTACGAGCAGTACTTC; CDR3: CASSLAPGLTYEQYF
J: TRBJ2-3; size: NA; V: TRBV5-6; D: TRBD2; DNA: TGTGCCAGCAGCTGGGGACTAGCGGTGGATACGCAGTATTTT; CDR3: CASSWGLAVDTQYF
J: TRBJ2-7; size: once; V: TRBV19; D: NA; DNA: TGTGCCAGTAGCTACAAAGGGGCGGATTCCTACGAGCAGTACTTC; CDR3: CASSYKGADSYEQYF
J: TRBJ2-7; size: NA; V: TRBV29-1; D: TRBD1; DNA: TGCAGCGTCTCGACCGGGACAGGGGCCACCTACGAGCAGTACTTC; CDR3: CSVSTGTGATYEQYF
J: TRBJ1-1; size: NA; V: TRBV19; D: NA; DNA: TGTGCCAGTAGATCTGTGGAGGGACTCATAGAAGCTTTCTTT; CDR3: CASRSVEGLIEAFF
J: TRBJ2-7; size: NA; V: TRBV15; D: TRBD2; DNA: TGTGGGGGGGGATGCAGGTACTCCTACGAGCAGTACTTC; CDR3: CGGGCRYSYEQYF
J: TRBJ2-5; size: NA; V: TRBV7-2; D: TRBD2; DNA: TGTGCCAGCAGCTTAGCGCCTGTTAGCGGGGGACTAGGGGAGACCCAGTACTTC; CDR3: CASSLAPVSGGLGETQYF
J: TRBJ1-2; size: NA; V: TRBV5-8; D: TRBD1; DNA: TGTGCCAGCAGGTACCGGGACAGGGACTATGGCTACACCTTC; CDR3: CASRYRDRDYGYTF
J: TRBJ1-2; size: NA; V: TRBV7-3; D: NA; DNA: TGTGCCAGCAGCCTATACACTCCGGGGAGGATAACTAACTATGGCTACACCTTC; CDR3: CASSLYTPGRITNYGYTF
J: TRBJ1-5; size: NA; V: TRBV9; D: TRBD1; DNA: TGTGCCAGCAGCGTAGACGACAGGGACAATCAGCCCCAGCATTTT; CDR3: CASSVDDRDNQPQHF